The clone carrying this T cell receptor (beta chain) was detected a few times. Its antigen is undetermined. The source of the sample is a study of siplizumab effects on memory and regulatory T cells. This CDR3 region has 15 residues. V lost 4 bases to trimming and J lost 8 bases; unmatched junction nucleotides: 8. In germline, CDR1 is SGHAT, CDR2 FQNNGV. Overall study findings and caveats: Proliferating Tregs in siplizumab cultures were never verified as suppressive. With siplizumab, mappable alloreactive CD4+ clones averaged roughly 69% Treg-derived, versus more than 25% in controls.

Every sample had about 100,000 of its TCR templates assayed. Using immunoSEQ multiplex PCR, the repertoire was profiled, and TCRdb retains in-frame clones only, with some absent. The table includes 100,000 or so clones, 92% detected once. The sample was Tregs sorted from blood. The clonotype comes from a human donor in good health. V is TRBV11-2 and J is TRBJ2-1; TRBD1 matches 10 bases. The CDR3 coding sequence is TGTGCCAGCAGCTCTTCGGGGACAGGGGTTTATGAGCAGTTCTTC. Translating gives CASSSSGTGVYEQFF.